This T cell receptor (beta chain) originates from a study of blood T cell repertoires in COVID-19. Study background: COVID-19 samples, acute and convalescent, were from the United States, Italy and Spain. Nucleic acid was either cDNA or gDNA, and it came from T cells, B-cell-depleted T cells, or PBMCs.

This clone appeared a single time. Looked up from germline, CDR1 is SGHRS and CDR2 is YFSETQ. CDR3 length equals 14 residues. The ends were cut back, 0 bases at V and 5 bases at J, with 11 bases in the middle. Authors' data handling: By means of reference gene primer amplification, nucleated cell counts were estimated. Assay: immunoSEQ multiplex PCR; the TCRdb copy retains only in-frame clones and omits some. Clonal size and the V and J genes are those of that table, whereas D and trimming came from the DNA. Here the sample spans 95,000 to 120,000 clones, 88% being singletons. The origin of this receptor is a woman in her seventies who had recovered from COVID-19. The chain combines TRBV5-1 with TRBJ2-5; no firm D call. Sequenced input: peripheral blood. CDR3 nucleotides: TGCGCCAGCAGCTTGGGGTCGCGGCGGGAGACCCAGTACTTC. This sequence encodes CASSLGSRRETQYF.